Listed below are T cell receptor beta chains from one sample, sequenced in a study of T-cell memory formation after mild COVID-19. TCRdb ran MiXCR on the 5' RACE reads and lists one entry per CDR3 protein. The sample records 210,000 or so distinct CDR3 sequences, roughly 27% being singletons. The sequenced sample consisted of PBMCs or a T cell subset sorted from them (not recorded which). The receptor set was obtained from an adult woman who had mild COVID-19 (a few samples of this study predate the infection). Cell type and time point are not known. CDR3s include the opening cysteine and the closing phenylalanine or tryptophan. Fields, in order: CDR3 DNA, CDR3 protein, clone size, D gene, J gene, V gene. A D gene is named only where the DNA matches it firmly. Part of the rows lack a size; the others show once, few, many or a class for expanded clones.

CDR3 DNA: TGTGCCAGCAGCTTAGAGGGGGCCTACAATGAGCAGTTCTTC
CDR3 protein: CASSLEGAYNEQFF
clone size: .
D gene: .
J gene: TRBJ2-1
V gene: TRBV7-6

CDR3 DNA: TGCAGCGTAAGACAGGGGGCCTCCTACGAGCAGTACTTC
CDR3 protein: CSVRQGASYEQYF
clone size: .
D gene: TRBD1
J gene: TRBJ2-7
V gene: TRBV29-1

CDR3 DNA: TGTGCCAGCAGGGGGGACTCCATCTACGAGCAGTACTTC
CDR3 protein: CASRGDSIYEQYF
clone size: few
D gene: .
J gene: TRBJ2-7
V gene: TRBV12-3/TRBV12-4

CDR3 DNA: TGTGCCAGCAGCTTAGTTCACAGGTCAGAAGCTTTCTTT
CDR3 protein: CASSLVHRSEAFF
clone size: few
D gene: .
J gene: TRBJ1-1
V gene: TRBV11-2

CDR3 DNA: TGCGCCAGCAGTTCGAGAGGGTTCCGTCAAGAGACCCAGTACTTC
CDR3 protein: CASSSRGFRQETQYF
clone size: few
D gene: .
J gene: TRBJ2-5
V gene: TRBV5-1

CDR3 DNA: TGTGCCAGCAGCTTTCCGCCGGGGTTCGAGCAGTACTTC
CDR3 protein: CASSFPPGFEQYF
clone size: few
D gene: .
J gene: TRBJ2-7
V gene: TRBV7-2

CDR3 DNA: TGCTCTCGGGCGAGGTCTCTTACCGGGGAGCTGTTTTTT
CDR3 protein: CSRARSLTGELFF
clone size: .
D gene: .
J gene: TRBJ2-2
V gene: TRBV20-1

CDR3 DNA: TGTGCCAGCGGCTCATACACAGGCACAGATACGCAGTATTTT
CDR3 protein: CASGSYTGTDTQYF
clone size: few
D gene: .
J gene: TRBJ2-3
V gene: TRBV7-3

CDR3 DNA: TGTGCCAGTAGTCTGGTGGGGACTAGCGTAGAGACCCAGTACTTC
CDR3 protein: CASSLVGTSVETQYF
clone size: few
D gene: TRBD2
J gene: TRBJ2-5
V gene: TRBV19

CDR3 DNA: TGTGCCAGCAGTTACTCGGACAGGGTGGCCAAAAACATTCAGTACTTC
CDR3 protein: CASSYSDRVAKNIQYF
clone size: .
D gene: TRBD1
J gene: TRBJ2-4
V gene: TRBV6-6

CDR3 DNA: TGTGCCAGCAGCTTAAAGGGGTCCTACGAGCAGTACTTC
CDR3 protein: CASSLKGSYEQYF
clone size: .
D gene: .
J gene: TRBJ2-7
V gene: TRBV7-2

CDR3 DNA: TGCGCCACCGGACTAGCGGGAGATTCCGGGGAGCTGTTTTTT
CDR3 protein: CATGLAGDSGELFF
clone size: few
D gene: TRBD2
J gene: TRBJ2-2
V gene: TRBV5-1

CDR3 DNA: TGTGCCTGGAGCCTACGGACCACAGATACGCAGTATTTT
CDR3 protein: CAWSLRTTDTQYF
clone size: .
D gene: .
J gene: TRBJ2-3
V gene: TRBV30

CDR3 DNA: TGCAGCGTTGGTAGCCAGCCCCAGCATTTT
CDR3 protein: CSVGSQPQHF
clone size: .
D gene: .
J gene: TRBJ1-5
V gene: TRBV29-1

CDR3 DNA: TGTGCCAGTAGTAATCCAGGGTACGAGCAGTACTTC
CDR3 protein: CASSNPGYEQYF
clone size: once
D gene: .
J gene: TRBJ2-7
V gene: TRBV19

CDR3 DNA: TGTGCCAGCAGTCTCAGGGACAGGGGGCTGTCAGATACGCAGTATTTT
CDR3 protein: CASSLRDRGLSDTQYF
clone size: .
D gene: TRBD1
J gene: TRBJ2-3
V gene: TRBV6-5

CDR3 DNA: TGCAGCGTTGAAGAGTTCACAGATACGCAGTATTTT
CDR3 protein: CSVEEFTDTQYF
clone size: few
D gene: .
J gene: TRBJ2-3
V gene: TRBV29-1

CDR3 DNA: TGCGCCAGCAGCCCAGAGCCGGGACTAGCGGGGGGGGAGTTCTTC
CDR3 protein: CASSPEPGLAGGEFF
clone size: .
D gene: TRBD2
J gene: TRBJ2-1
V gene: TRBV5-1

CDR3 DNA: TGTGCCAGCAGCCCTAAACCCATGAATACTGAAGCTTTCTTT
CDR3 protein: CASSPKPMNTEAFF
clone size: .
D gene: .
J gene: TRBJ1-1
V gene: TRBV9

CDR3 DNA: TGCAGTGCTATACCGGGAGAACCAACCCAGTACTTC
CDR3 protein: CSAIPGEPTQYF
clone size: many
D gene: .
J gene: TRBJ2-5
V gene: TRBV20-1

CDR3 DNA: TGTGCCAGCAGCTTAGAGTTGAATCAGCCCCAGCATTTT
CDR3 protein: CASSLELNQPQHF
clone size: .
D gene: .
J gene: TRBJ1-5
V gene: TRBV7-2

CDR3 DNA: TGTGCCAGCAGCTTAATATTTCAGGGGCCGAACACTGAAGCTTTCTTT
CDR3 protein: CASSLIFQGPNTEAFF
clone size: few
D gene: .
J gene: TRBJ1-1
V gene: TRBV11-2

CDR3 DNA: TGTGCCAGCAGCTTAGGACACACGATGTACTTC
CDR3 protein: CASSLGHTMYF
clone size: .
D gene: .
J gene: TRBJ2-7
V gene: TRBV5-6

CDR3 DNA: TGTGCCAGCTCACCCTCGGGGCCAGCTGAAGCTTTCTTT
CDR3 protein: CASSPSGPAEAFF
clone size: .
D gene: .
J gene: TRBJ1-1
V gene: TRBV18

CDR3 DNA: TGCGCCAGCAGCTACGGGACAGCGTACGAGCAGTACTTC
CDR3 protein: CASSYGTAYEQYF
clone size: few
D gene: TRBD1
J gene: TRBJ2-7
V gene: TRBV5-1

CDR3 DNA: TGTGCCAGCAGCCAAGGCGGCTTTGCAACTAATGAAAAACTGTTTTTT
CDR3 protein: CASSQGGFATNEKLFF
clone size: few
D gene: .
J gene: TRBJ1-4
V gene: TRBV3-1

CDR3 DNA: TGTGCCAGCCCTAGGGAGGGCATCGGCAATGAGCAGTTCTTC
CDR3 protein: CASPREGIGNEQFF
clone size: .
D gene: TRBD2
J gene: TRBJ2-1
V gene: TRBV6-1

CDR3 DNA: TGTGCCATCAGTGAGTCGTGGGGGAGCACAGATACGCAGTATTTT
CDR3 protein: CAISESWGSTDTQYF
clone size: .
D gene: .
J gene: TRBJ2-3
V gene: TRBV10-3

CDR3 DNA: TGCAGTGCTAGTCGGGGGATCAGAAGAAGCTCCTATAATTCACCCCTCCACTTT
CDR3 protein: CSASRGIRRSSYNSPLHF
clone size: .
D gene: .
J gene: TRBJ1-6
V gene: TRBV20-1

CDR3 DNA: TGTGCCAGTAGGGGACTAGCGGGAGGCCTAGGGCCGCAGTTCTTC
CDR3 protein: CASRGLAGGLGPQFF
clone size: many
D gene: TRBD2
J gene: TRBJ2-1
V gene: TRBV19

CDR3 DNA: TGTGCCACCAGTGATTCCCGACTAGGGACCGCGAACACCGGGGAGCTGTTTTTT
CDR3 protein: CATSDSRLGTANTGELFF
clone size: few
D gene: .
J gene: TRBJ2-2
V gene: TRBV24-1

CDR3 DNA: TGTGCCAGCAGTCCCCCAACAGGGGGACCTGAAGCTTTCTTT
CDR3 protein: CASSPPTGGPEAFF
clone size: few
D gene: TRBD1
J gene: TRBJ1-1
V gene: TRBV6-5

CDR3 DNA: TGTGCCAGCTCACCAGAGCAGCGGAACAGCAATCAGCCCCAGCATTTT
CDR3 protein: CASSPEQRNSNQPQHF
clone size: .
D gene: .
J gene: TRBJ1-5
V gene: TRBV18

CDR3 DNA: TGTGCCAGCAGCTCCCCAGAGACCCAGTACTTC
CDR3 protein: CASSSPETQYF
clone size: .
D gene: .
J gene: TRBJ2-5
V gene: TRBV7-8

CDR3 DNA: TGTGCCAGAAGGACACGTTTCCACGAGCAGTACTTC
CDR3 protein: CARRTRFHEQYF
clone size: .
D gene: .
J gene: TRBJ2-7
V gene: TRBV19

CDR3 DNA: TGTGCCAGCAGCGTAGGACTAGCGGGGACTGGAGAGACCCAGTACTTC
CDR3 protein: CASSVGLAGTGETQYF
clone size: few
D gene: TRBD2
J gene: TRBJ2-5
V gene: TRBV9

CDR3 DNA: TGCAGCGTTGGACAGAAATACGAGCAGTACTTC
CDR3 protein: CSVGQKYEQYF
clone size: few
D gene: .
J gene: TRBJ2-7
V gene: TRBV29-1

CDR3 DNA: TGTGCCTGGAGTGTAAAACCGGCGTTTGCCCAGCCCCAGCATTTT
CDR3 protein: CAWSVKPAFAQPQHF
clone size: few
D gene: .
J gene: TRBJ1-5
V gene: TRBV30

CDR3 DNA: TGTGCCAGCAGCCAAGTCAGAGGGGTCTTCTCCTACGAGCAGTACTTC
CDR3 protein: CASSQVRGVFSYEQYF
clone size: few
D gene: .
J gene: TRBJ2-7
V gene: TRBV3-1

CDR3 DNA: TGCGCCAGCAGCTTGACTAGCGGGAGGGCTGCCGGGGAGCTGTTTTTT
CDR3 protein: CASSLTSGRAAGELFF
clone size: few
D gene: TRBD2
J gene: TRBJ2-2
V gene: TRBV5-1

CDR3 DNA: TGTGCCAGCAGCGGGACACGGTTCTCTGGAAACACCATATATTTT
CDR3 protein: CASSGTRFSGNTIYF
clone size: .
D gene: .
J gene: TRBJ1-3
V gene: TRBV25-1

CDR3 DNA: TGTGCCAGCAGTCCCCAGGTCCTGCTTAATCAGCCCCAGCATTTT
CDR3 protein: CASSPQVLLNQPQHF
clone size: .
D gene: .
J gene: TRBJ1-5
V gene: TRBV12-3/TRBV12-4

CDR3 DNA: TGTGCCAGCAGCCCCCACCCGGGTCAAACCGGGGAGCTGTTTTTT
CDR3 protein: CASSPHPGQTGELFF
clone size: .
D gene: .
J gene: TRBJ2-2
V gene: TRBV7-2

CDR3 DNA: TGCGCCAGCAGCTTGGTACCGCCGGGACAGGGTGGGCACGAGCAGTACTTC
CDR3 protein: CASSLVPPGQGGHEQYF
clone size: few
D gene: TRBD1
J gene: TRBJ2-7
V gene: TRBV5-1

CDR3 DNA: TGCGCCAGCTGTCCCGGGACAGGGGATCAGCCCCAGCATTTT
CDR3 protein: CASCPGTGDQPQHF
clone size: .
D gene: TRBD1
J gene: TRBJ1-5
V gene: TRBV5-1

CDR3 DNA: TGCAGTGTTTGGGAAAACACTGAAGCTTTCTTT
CDR3 protein: CSVWENTEAFF
clone size: .
D gene: .
J gene: TRBJ1-1
V gene: TRBV20-1

CDR3 DNA: TGTGCCACCAGCCGCCCCGGGACAGGGGTTGGCGGGGAGCTGTTTTTT
CDR3 protein: CATSRPGTGVGGELFF
clone size: .
D gene: TRBD1
J gene: TRBJ2-2
V gene: TRBV24-1

CDR3 DNA: TGTGCCAGCAGCTCCCCGGGGGGAATGGGTATTATGAACACTGAAGCTTTCTTT
CDR3 protein: CASSSPGGMGIMNTEAFF
clone size: .
D gene: .
J gene: TRBJ1-1
V gene: TRBV7-2

CDR3 DNA: TGTGCCAGCAGCTTTATTCGGGGGGAGACCCAGTACTTC
CDR3 protein: CASSFIRGETQYF
clone size: few
D gene: .
J gene: TRBJ2-5
V gene: TRBV7-2

CDR3 DNA: TGCAGCGCCCAAGGGGGCTACGAGCAGTACTTC
CDR3 protein: CSAQGGYEQYF
clone size: .
D gene: .
J gene: TRBJ2-7
V gene: TRBV29-1

CDR3 DNA: TGCAGTGCTAGTTCAACAGGGGGCCTGAACACTGAAGCTTTCTTT
CDR3 protein: CSASSTGGLNTEAFF
clone size: .
D gene: TRBD1
J gene: TRBJ1-1
V gene: TRBV20-1

CDR3 DNA: TGCGCCAGCAGTGAGTCGGGCAGAAATCAGCCCCAGCATTTT
CDR3 protein: CASSESGRNQPQHF
clone size: few
D gene: .
J gene: TRBJ1-5
V gene: TRBV10-2

CDR3 DNA: TGTGCCATCAGTCGAGATTACGAGCAGTACTTC
CDR3 protein: CAISRDYEQYF
clone size: .
D gene: .
J gene: TRBJ2-7
V gene: TRBV10-3

CDR3 DNA: TGTGCCAGCAGTTTTTGGGGCGGATCGTATGGCTACACCTTC
CDR3 protein: CASSFWGGSYGYTF
clone size: .
D gene: .
J gene: TRBJ1-2
V gene: TRBV12-3/TRBV12-4

CDR3 DNA: TGCGCCAGCAGCTTTGTAGGGTCGGCGGCCAAAAACATTCAGTACTTC
CDR3 protein: CASSFVGSAAKNIQYF
clone size: .
D gene: .
J gene: TRBJ2-4
V gene: TRBV5-1

CDR3 DNA: TGCAGCGTTGAAGATTCGGCCGGGGGGCAGCCCCAGCATTTT
CDR3 protein: CSVEDSAGGQPQHF
clone size: .
D gene: .
J gene: TRBJ1-5
V gene: TRBV29-1

CDR3 DNA: TGCAGCGGAACTCAGGGGACAGACCGCACAGATACGCAGTATTTT
CDR3 protein: CSGTQGTDRTDTQYF
clone size: few
D gene: TRBD1
J gene: TRBJ2-3
V gene: TRBV29-1

CDR3 DNA: TGTGCCAGCTCCAGAGGTATCCAGAGTCCCCCCGGCTACGAGCAGTACTTC
CDR3 protein: CASSRGIQSPPGYEQYF
clone size: .
D gene: .
J gene: TRBJ2-7
V gene: TRBV12-3/TRBV12-4

CDR3 DNA: TGCGCCAGCAGCTCGGACAGGCTCTCAACTAATGAAAAACTGTTTTTT
CDR3 protein: CASSSDRLSTNEKLFF
clone size: .
D gene: TRBD1
J gene: TRBJ1-4
V gene: TRBV5-1